This TCR beta chain derives from a study of Tregs in tolerant kidney transplant recipients. Study-wide results and limits: Biological reproducibility was not directly addressed in this study.

Germline loops: CDR1 SGHVS, CDR2 FQNEAQ. The V gene end was trimmed by 2 bases and the J gene end by 6 bases; junction bases not matched to a gene: 9. The CDR3 contains 17 residues. Assay: immunoSEQ multiplex PCR; the TCRdb copy retains only in-frame clones and omits some. This table holds some 110,000 clones, around nine tenths found once. Concerning this clone itself: What it binds is unknown.

The chain carries TRBV7-8 and TRBJ1-5; 11 bases are shared with TRBD1. The source of this sequence is a human donor in good health. Material for sequencing was CD4+ T cells from blood. CDR3 sequence reads: CASSLYGTGGGFQPQHF. In DNA form, the CDR3 reads TGTGCCAGCAGCTTATACGGGACAGGGGGAGGTTTTCAGCCCCAGCATTTT.